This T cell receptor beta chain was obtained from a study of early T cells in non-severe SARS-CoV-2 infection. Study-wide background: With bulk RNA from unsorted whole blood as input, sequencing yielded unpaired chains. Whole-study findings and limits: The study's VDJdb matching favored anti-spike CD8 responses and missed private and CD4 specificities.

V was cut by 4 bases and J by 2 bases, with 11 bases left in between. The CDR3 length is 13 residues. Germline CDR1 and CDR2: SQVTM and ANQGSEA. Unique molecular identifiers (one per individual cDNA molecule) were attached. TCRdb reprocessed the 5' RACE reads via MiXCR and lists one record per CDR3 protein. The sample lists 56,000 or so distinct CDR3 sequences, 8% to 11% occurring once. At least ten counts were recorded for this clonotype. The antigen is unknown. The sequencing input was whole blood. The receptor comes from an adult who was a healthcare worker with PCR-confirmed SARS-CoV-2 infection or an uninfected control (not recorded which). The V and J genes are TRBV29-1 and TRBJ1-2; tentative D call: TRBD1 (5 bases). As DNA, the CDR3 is TGCAGCGTTGGAGGACAAACAAACTATGGCTACACCTTC. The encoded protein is CSVGGQTNYGYTF.